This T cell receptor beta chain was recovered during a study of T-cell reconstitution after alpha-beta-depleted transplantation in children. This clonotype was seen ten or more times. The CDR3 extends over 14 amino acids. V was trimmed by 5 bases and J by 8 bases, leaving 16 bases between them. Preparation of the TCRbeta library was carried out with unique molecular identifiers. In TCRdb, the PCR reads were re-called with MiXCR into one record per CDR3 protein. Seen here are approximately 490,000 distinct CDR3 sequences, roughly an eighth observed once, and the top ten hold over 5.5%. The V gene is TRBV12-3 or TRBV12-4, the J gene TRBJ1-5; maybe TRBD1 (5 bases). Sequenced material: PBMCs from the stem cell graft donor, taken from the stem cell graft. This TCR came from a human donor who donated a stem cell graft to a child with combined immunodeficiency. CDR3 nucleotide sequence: TGTGCCAGCAGTCCTACGTGGGGGGTGGAGCCCCAGCATTTT. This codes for CASSPTWGVEPQHF.